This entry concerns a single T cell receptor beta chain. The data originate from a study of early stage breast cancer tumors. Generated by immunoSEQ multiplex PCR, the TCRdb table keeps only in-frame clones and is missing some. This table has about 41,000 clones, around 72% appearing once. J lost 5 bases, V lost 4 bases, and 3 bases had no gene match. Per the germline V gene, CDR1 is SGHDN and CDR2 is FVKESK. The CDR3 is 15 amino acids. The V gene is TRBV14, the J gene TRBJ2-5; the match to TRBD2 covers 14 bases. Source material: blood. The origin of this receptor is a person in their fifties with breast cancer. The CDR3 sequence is CASSRLAGGRETQYF. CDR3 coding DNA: TGTGCCAGCAGCCGACTAGCGGGAGGGAGGGAGACCCAGTACTTC.